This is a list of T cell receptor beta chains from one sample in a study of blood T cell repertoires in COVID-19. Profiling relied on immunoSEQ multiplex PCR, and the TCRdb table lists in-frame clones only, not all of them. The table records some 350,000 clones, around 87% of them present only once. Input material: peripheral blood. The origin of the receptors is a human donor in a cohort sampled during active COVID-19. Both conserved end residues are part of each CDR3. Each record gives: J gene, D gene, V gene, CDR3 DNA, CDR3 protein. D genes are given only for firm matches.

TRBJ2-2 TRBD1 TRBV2 TGTGCCAGCAGAGGTACTGACAGGGGAAACACCGGGGAGCTGTTTTTT CASRGTDRGNTGELFF
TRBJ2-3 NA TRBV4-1 TGCGCCAGCAGCCAAATCAGGCTTGGGGATACGCAGTATTTT CASSQIRLGDTQYF
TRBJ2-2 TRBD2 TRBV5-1 TGCGCCAGCAGCTTAATAGCGGGGGGCACCGGGGAGCTGTTTTTT CASSLIAGGTGELFF
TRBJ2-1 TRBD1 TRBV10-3 TGTGCCATCAGTGACCATCCCCCCCGGGACAGGGGGCTCAATGAGCAGTTCTTC CAISDHPPRDRGLNEQFF
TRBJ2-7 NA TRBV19 TGTGCCAGTACAGGGAACGACGAGCAGTACTTC CASTGNDEQYF
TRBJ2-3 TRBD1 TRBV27 TGTGCCAGCAGTCAACCGACAGGGTACACTGGAGATACGCAGTATTTT CASSQPTGYTGDTQYF
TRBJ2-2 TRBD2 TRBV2 TGTGCCAGCAGCCGACTAGCGGGGGTGGCCGGGGAGCTGTTTTTT CASSRLAGVAGELFF
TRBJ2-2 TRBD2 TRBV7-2 TGTGCCAGCAGCTTAGCCTGGGGGAGACTAGCGGGAAACACCGGGGAGCTGTTTTTT CASSLAWGRLAGNTGELFF
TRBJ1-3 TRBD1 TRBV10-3 TGTGCCACCCTGACAGGGGCTGGAAACACCATATATTTT CATLTGAGNTIYF
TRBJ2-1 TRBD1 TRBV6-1 TGTGCCAGCAGTATAAGGGGGCATGAGCAGTTCTTC CASSIRGHEQFF
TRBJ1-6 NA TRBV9 TGTGCCAGCAGCGTAAGGGAGGCGTATTCACCCCTCCACTTT CASSVREAYSPLHF